This TCR beta chain was sequenced for a study of T cells in Graves' hyperthyroidism and ophthalmopathy. Newly diagnosed hyperthyroidism patients aged 18 to 65 years had disease lasting under 2 months. The CDR3 runs 12 residues. Trimming removed 5 bases from V and 4 bases from J, with 9 bases in between. Germline V gene data show CDR1 as SQVTM and CDR2 as ANQGSEA. It was RNA transcripts that yielded the amplified TCR beta CDR3 regions. A set of HTBI primers served as the primers for a first-round RT-PCR of the TCR CDR3. TCRdb processed the multiplex PCR reads anew with MiXCR; each CDR3 protein has one entry. Counted here are a few hundred thousand distinct CDR3 sequences, about half occurring once; the ten biggest clones make up around 8%.

This chain connects TRBV29-1 to TRBJ1-5; weak D call: TRBD1 (5 bases). The clonotype was recovered from a woman under 30 with Graves' hyperthyroidism. Sequenced sample: peripheral blood or thyroid tissue (not recorded which). For the CDR3, the DNA is TGCAGCGTTAGGGCAGGGAATCAGCCCCAGCATTTT. As protein: CSVRAGNQPQHF.